This TCR beta chain was sequenced for a study of blood T cell repertoires in COVID-19. The CDR3 is 12 residues long. CDR1 MNHEY and CDR2 SVGAGI come from the germline V gene. V lost 8 bases, J lost 4 bases, and 11 bases lay in between. Clones were sequenced by immunoSEQ multiplex PCR, and TCRdb holds only the in-frame ones, with some missing. The top ten hold more than 8.5% of the sample, which has 300,000 to 350,000 clones, about 87% seen once. The source material was PBMCs or T cells enriched from blood (not recorded which). The source of this sequence is a woman under 30 who had recovered from COVID-19. The chain joins TRBV6-5 to TRBJ1-1; D is possibly TRBD1 (5 bases). CDR3 amino acids: CASGGRGTEAFF. The DNA of the CDR3 is TGTGCCAGCGGGGGGAGGGGCACTGAAGCTTTCTTT.